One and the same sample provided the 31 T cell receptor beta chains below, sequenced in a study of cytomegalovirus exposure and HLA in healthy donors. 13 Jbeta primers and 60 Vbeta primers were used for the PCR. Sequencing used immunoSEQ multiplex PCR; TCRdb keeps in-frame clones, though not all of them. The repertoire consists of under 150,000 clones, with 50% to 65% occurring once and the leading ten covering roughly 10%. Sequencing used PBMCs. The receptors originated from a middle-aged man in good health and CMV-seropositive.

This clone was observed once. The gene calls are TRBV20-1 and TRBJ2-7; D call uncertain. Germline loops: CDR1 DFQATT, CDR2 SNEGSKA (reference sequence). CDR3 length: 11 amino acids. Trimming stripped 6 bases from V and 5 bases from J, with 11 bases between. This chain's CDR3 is CSAQSNDEQYF. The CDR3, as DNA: TGCAGTGCACAGAGCAACGACGAGCAGTACTTC.

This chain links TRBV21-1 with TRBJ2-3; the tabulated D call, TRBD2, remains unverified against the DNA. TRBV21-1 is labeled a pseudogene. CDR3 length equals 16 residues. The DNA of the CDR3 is TGTGCCAGCAGCACCCGGACAGCGGGGGGCACAGATACGCAGTATTTT. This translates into CASSTRTAGGTDTQYF.

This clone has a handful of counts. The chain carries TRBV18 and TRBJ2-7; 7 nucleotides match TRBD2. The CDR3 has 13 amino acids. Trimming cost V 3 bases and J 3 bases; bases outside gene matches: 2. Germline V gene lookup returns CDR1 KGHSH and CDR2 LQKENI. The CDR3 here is CASSPPSGYEQYF. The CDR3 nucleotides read TGTGCCAGCTCACCGCCTAGCGGCTACGAGCAGTACTTC. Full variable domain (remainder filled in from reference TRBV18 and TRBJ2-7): NAGVMQNPRHLVRRRGQEARLRCSPMKGHSHVYWYRQLPEEGLKFMVYLQKENIIDESGMPKERFSAEFPKEGPSILRIQQVVRGDSAAYFCASSPPSGYEQYFGPGTRLTVT.

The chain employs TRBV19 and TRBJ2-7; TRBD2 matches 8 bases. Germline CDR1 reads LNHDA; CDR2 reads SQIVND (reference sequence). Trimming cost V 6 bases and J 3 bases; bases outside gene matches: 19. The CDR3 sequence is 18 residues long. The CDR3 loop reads CASSTEGGSGSWHYEQYF. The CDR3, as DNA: TGTGCCAGTAGCACGGAGGGGGGGAGCGGGAGCTGGCACTACGAGCAGTACTTC.

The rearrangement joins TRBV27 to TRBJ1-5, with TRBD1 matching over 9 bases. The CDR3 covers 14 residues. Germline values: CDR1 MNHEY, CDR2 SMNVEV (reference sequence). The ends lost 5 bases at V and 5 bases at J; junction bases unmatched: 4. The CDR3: CASSHRGPDQPQHF. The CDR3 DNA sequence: TGTGCCAGCAGTCACAGGGGGCCTGATCAGCCCCAGCATTTT.

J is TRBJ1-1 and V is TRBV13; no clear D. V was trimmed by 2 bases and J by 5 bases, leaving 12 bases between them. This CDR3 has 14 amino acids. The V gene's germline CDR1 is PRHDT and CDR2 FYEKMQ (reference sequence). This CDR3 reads CASSLRGGGTEAFF. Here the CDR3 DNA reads TGTGCCAGCAGCTTACGGGGAGGAGGTACTGAAGCTTTCTTT.

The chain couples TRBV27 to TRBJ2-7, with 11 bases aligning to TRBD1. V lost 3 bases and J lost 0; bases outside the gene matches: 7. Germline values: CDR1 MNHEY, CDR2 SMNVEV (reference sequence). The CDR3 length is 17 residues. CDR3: CASSFGTGGEGSYEQYF. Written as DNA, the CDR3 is TGTGCCAGCAGTTTCGGGACAGGGGGTGAAGGCTCCTACGAGCAGTACTTC.

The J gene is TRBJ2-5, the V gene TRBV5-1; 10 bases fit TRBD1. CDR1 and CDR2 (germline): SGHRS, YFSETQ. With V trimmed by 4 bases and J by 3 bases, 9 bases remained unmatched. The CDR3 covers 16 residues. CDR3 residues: CASSVISGTGEETQYF. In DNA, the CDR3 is TGCGCCAGCAGCGTAATTTCCGGGACAGGGGAAGAGACCCAGTACTTC. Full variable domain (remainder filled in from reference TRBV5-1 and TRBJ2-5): KAGVTQTPRYLIKTRGQQVTLSCSPISGHRSVSWYQQTPGQGLQFLFEYFSETQRNKGNFPGRFSGRQFSNSRSEMNVSTLELGDSALYLCASSVISGTGEETQYFGPGTRLLVL.

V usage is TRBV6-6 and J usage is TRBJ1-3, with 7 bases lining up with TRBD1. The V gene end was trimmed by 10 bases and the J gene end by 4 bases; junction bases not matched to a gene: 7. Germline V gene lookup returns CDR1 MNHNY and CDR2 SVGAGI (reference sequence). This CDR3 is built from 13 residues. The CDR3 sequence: CAILETGGNTIYF. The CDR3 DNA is TGTGCCATACTAGAGACAGGGGGAAACACCATATATTTT.

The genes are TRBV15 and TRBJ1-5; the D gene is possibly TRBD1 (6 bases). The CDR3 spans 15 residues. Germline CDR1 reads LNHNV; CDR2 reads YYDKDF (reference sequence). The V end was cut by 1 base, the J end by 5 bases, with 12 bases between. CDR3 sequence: CATSRGKGGYQPQHF. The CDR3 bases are TGTGCCACCAGCAGAGGCAAAGGGGGATATCAGCCCCAGCATTTT.

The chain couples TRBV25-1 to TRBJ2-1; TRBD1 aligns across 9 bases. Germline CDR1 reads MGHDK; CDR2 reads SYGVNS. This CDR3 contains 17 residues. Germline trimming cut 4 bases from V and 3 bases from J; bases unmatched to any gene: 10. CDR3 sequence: CASSGESGTGNYNEQFF. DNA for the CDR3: TGTGCCAGCAGTGGGGAATCCGGGACAGGGAACTACAATGAGCAGTTCTTC.

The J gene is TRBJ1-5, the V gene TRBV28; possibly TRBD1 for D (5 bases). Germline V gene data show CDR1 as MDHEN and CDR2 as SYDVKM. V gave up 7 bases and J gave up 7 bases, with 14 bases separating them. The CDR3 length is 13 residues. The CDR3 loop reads CASTWGVWQPQHF. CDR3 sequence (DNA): TGTGCCAGCACCTGGGGGGTATGGCAGCCCCAGCATTTT.

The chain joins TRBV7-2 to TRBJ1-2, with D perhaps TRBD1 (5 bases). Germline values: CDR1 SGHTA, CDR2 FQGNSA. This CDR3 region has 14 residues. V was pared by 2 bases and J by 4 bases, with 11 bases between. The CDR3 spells CASSLWGEGYGYTF. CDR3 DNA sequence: TGTGCCAGCAGCTTATGGGGGGAGGGCTATGGCTACACCTTC.

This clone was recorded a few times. DNA of the CDR3: TGTGCCAGTAGTATCCGACAGGTATATGGCTACACCTTC. Residues: CASSIRQVYGYTF. This chain links TRBV19 with TRBJ1-2; possibly TRBD1 for D (6 bases). Trimming took off 3 bases at V and 5 bases at J, with 10 bases between the two ends. From germline, CDR1 is LNHDA and CDR2 SQIVND (reference sequence). CDR3 size: 13 residues.

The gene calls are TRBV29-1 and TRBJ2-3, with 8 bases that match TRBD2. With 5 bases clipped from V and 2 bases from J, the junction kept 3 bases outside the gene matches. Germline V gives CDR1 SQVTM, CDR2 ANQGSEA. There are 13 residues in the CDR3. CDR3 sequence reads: CSVRGGTTDTQYF. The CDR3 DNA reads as TGCAGCGTTCGGGGGGGGACCACAGATACGCAGTATTTT.

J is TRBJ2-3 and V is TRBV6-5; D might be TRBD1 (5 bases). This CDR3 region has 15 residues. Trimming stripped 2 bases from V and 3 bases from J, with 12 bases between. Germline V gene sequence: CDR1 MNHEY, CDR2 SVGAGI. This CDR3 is CASSYQGSRTDTQYF. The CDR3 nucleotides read TGTGCCAGCAGTTACCAGGGCAGCAGAACAGATACGCAGTATTTT.

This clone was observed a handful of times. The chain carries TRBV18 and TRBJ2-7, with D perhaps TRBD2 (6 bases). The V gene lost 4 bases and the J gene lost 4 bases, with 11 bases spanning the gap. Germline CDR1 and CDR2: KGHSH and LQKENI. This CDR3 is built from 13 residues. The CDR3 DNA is TGTGCCAGCTCACGCTTCGGGACTTACGAGCAGTACTTC. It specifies CASSRFGTYEQYF.

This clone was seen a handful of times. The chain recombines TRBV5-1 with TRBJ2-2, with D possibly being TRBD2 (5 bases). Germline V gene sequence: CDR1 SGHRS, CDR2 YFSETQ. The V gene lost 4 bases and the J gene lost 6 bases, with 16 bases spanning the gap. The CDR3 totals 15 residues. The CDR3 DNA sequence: TGCGCCAGCAGCCCGGGTCGCGGGCAGGCCGGGGAGCTGTTTTTT. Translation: CASSPGRGQAGELFF.

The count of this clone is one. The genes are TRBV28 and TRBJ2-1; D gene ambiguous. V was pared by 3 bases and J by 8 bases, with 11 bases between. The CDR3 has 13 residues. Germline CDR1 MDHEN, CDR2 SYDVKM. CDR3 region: CASSFPGFDEQFF. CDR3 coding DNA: TGTGCCAGCAGTTTTCCCGGGTTCGATGAGCAGTTCTTC.

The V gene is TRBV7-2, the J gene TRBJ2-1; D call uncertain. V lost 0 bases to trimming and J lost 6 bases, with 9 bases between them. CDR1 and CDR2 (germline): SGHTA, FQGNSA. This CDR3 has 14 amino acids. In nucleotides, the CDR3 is TGTGCCAGCAGCTTAGCGCCAGGCACCAATGAGCAGTTCTTC. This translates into CASSLAPGTNEQFF.

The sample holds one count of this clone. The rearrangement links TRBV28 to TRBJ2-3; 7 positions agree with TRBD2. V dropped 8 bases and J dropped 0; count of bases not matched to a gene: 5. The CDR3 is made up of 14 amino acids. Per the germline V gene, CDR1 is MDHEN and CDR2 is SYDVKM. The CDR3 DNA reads TGTGCCAGCTCCCTAGCGGCAAGCACAGATACGCAGTATTTT. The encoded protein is CASSLAASTDTQYF.

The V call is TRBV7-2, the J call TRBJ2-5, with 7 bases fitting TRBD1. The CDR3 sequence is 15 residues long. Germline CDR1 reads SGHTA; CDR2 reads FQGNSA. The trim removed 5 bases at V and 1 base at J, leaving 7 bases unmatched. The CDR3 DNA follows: TGTGCCAGCAGCCGTCAGACAGGGCGCCAAGAGACCCAGTACTTC. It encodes CASSRQTGRQETQYF.

The CDR3 DNA sequence: TGTGCCAGCAGACCCACCGGGACAGCCAACACTGAAGCTTTCTTT. It yields the protein CASRPTGTANTEAFF. The V gene is TRBV28, the J gene TRBJ1-1; TRBD1 matches 7 bases. The CDR3 length is 15 residues. With V trimmed by 6 bases and J by 2 bases, 9 bases remained unmatched. Germline CDR1 is MDHEN and CDR2 is SYDVKM. The whole variable domain, filled in from reference TRBV28 and TRBJ1-1, reads DVKVTQSSRYLVKRTGEKVFLECVQDMDHENMFWYRQDPGLGLRLIYFSYDVKMKEKGDIPEGYSVSREKKERFSLILESASTNQTSMYLCASRPTGTANTEAFFGQGTRLTVV.

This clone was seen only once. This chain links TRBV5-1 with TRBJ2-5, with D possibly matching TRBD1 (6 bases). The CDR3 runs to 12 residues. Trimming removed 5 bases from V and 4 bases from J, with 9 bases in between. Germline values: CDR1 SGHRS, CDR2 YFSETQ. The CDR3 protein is CASRDRGETQYF. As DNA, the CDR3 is TGCGCCAGCAGGGACAGAGGAGAGACCCAGTACTTC.

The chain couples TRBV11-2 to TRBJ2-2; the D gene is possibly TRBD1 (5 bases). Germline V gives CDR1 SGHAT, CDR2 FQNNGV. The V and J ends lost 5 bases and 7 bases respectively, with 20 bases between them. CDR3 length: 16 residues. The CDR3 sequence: CASSRDEGERIGELFF. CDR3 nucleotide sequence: TGTGCCAGCAGCCGCGATGAAGGGGAAAGGATCGGGGAGCTGTTTTTT.

The CDR3 is CASSLDGQGKNTEAFF. CDR3 DNA: TGTGCCAGCAGCTTGGATGGACAGGGGAAGAACACTGAAGCTTTCTTT. This sequence joins TRBV5-6 and TRBJ1-1; 9 bases align to TRBD1. J gave up 1 base and V 0 bases, and 4 bases lay outside the gene matches. The CDR3 loop spans 16 amino acids. Germline CDR1 SGHDT, CDR2 YYEEEE.

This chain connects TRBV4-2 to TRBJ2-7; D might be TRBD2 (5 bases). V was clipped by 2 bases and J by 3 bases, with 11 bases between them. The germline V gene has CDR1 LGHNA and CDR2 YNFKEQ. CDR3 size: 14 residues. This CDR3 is CASSQREGGYEQYF. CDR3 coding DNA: TGTGCCAGCAGCCAAAGAGAGGGTGGCTACGAGCAGTACTTC.

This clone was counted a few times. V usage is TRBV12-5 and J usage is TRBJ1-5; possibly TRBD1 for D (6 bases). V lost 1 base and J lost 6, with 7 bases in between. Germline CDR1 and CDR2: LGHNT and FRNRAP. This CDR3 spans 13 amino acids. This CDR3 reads CASGLEGGQPQHF. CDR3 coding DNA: TGTGCTAGTGGTTTGGAAGGGGGTCAGCCCCAGCATTTT.

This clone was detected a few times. In nucleotides, the CDR3 is TGTGCCAGCAGCAGGACAGGGGTCTTACACTACGAGCAGTACTTC. Protein: CASSRTGVLHYEQYF. The chain uses TRBV5-6 and TRBJ2-7, with 9 bases that match TRBD1. With 4 bases clipped from V and 3 bases from J, the junction kept 8 bases outside the gene matches. Germline CDR1 reads SGHDT; CDR2 reads YYEEEE. The CDR3 totals 15 residues.

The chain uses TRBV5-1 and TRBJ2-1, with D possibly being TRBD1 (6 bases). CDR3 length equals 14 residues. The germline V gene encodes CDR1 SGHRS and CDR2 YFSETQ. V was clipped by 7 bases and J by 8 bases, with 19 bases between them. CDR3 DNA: TGCGCCAGCTCGCGTTCTCAGGGGTACGATGAGCAGTTCTTC. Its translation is CASSRSQGYDEQFF.

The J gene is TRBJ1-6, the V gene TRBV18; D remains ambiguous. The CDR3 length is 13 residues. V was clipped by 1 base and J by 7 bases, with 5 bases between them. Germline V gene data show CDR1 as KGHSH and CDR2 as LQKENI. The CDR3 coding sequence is TGTGCCAGCTCACCACGAGAGAATTCACCCCTCCACTTT. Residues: CASSPRENSPLHF.